This TCR beta chain appears in the sequencing data of a study of blood T cells in healthy people across ages. As to this clonotype: The junction shows a germline mismatch at one end, possibly a read error.

The authors ran a second PCR of about 6 to 11 cycles using a sample-barcoded 5' primer and a J-beta primer mix. Every molecule of cDNA carried a tag from a template-switch adaptor with 12 random nucleotides. MiXCR, run by TCRdb on the 5' RACE reads, gives a single entry per CDR3 protein. Of around 1,500,000 distinct CDR3 sequences listed, 28% were seen once; the top ten hold 7.7%. In germline, CDR1 is LGHDT, CDR2 YNNKEL (reference sequence). The CDR3 runs to 16 residues. The study isolated at least 7 million PBMCs from each sample. The chain employs TRBV3-1 and TRBJ2-4; a possible D gene is TRBD2 (6 bases). The J call is uncertain, as TRBJ2-7 better fits the DNA end. The receptor comes from a woman in her twenties or thirties in good health. Sequencing used blood. The CDR3 coding sequence is TGTGCCAGCGGCCAAGGCCGGCGGGACTGGGTCTACGAGCAGTACTTC. Its translation is CASGQGRRDWVYEQYF.